This T cell receptor (beta chain) was documented in a study of blood T cell repertoires in COVID-19. At the level of the study: Samples taken during acute and convalescent COVID-19 were collected in the United States, Italy and Spain.

Germline CDR1 is LNHDA and CDR2 is SQIVND (reference sequence). This CDR3 is built from 17 residues. Germline trimming cut 5 bases from V and 4 bases from J; bases unmatched to any gene: 11. The table came from immunoSEQ multiplex PCR; TCRdb's copy has only in-frame clones and leaves some out. The sample shows roughly 280,000 clones, approximately 86% of them seen only once. This chain links TRBV19 with TRBJ1-3; 10 nucleotides align to TRBD1. The clonotype was recovered from a man between 40 and 49 years old with active or convalescent COVID-19. Sequencing was done on a sample of peripheral blood. This chain's CDR3 is CASSRKVTGGAGNTIYF. In nucleotides, the CDR3 is TGTGCCAGTAGTCGAAAGGTGACAGGGGGCGCGGGAAACACCATATATTTT.